A single T cell receptor beta chain is shown here with its context. The target antigen is unknown. This sample stems from a study of T cell responses to AZD1222 COVID-19 vaccine. Second doses that came at about 4 or about 12 weeks were put together. Trimming removed 1 base from V and 1 base from J; junction bases left unmatched: 5. The CDR3 sequence is 17 residues long. Germline CDR1 MDHEN, CDR2 SYDVKM. Overall study results and limits: Spike-specific TCR breadth and depth grew following two AZD1222 doses. CD4 TCRs associated with vaccination spanned spike, dominating at 160-218 and 743-854.

Repertoires were generated with immunoSEQ multiplex PCR, while TCRdb's copy carries only in-frame clones and drops some. The sample has roughly 100,000 clones, 89% seen once. The sequence came from an adult who received the AZD1222 COVID-19 vaccine. The material was peripheral blood, obtained 28 days after the second AZD1222 dose. This chain uses TRBV28 with TRBJ1-5; 9 bases map to TRBD1. The CDR3 sequence: CASSLSGTGGSNQPQHF. CDR3 DNA sequence: TGTGCCAGCAGTTTATCGGGAACAGGGGGCAGCAATCAGCCCCAGCATTTT.